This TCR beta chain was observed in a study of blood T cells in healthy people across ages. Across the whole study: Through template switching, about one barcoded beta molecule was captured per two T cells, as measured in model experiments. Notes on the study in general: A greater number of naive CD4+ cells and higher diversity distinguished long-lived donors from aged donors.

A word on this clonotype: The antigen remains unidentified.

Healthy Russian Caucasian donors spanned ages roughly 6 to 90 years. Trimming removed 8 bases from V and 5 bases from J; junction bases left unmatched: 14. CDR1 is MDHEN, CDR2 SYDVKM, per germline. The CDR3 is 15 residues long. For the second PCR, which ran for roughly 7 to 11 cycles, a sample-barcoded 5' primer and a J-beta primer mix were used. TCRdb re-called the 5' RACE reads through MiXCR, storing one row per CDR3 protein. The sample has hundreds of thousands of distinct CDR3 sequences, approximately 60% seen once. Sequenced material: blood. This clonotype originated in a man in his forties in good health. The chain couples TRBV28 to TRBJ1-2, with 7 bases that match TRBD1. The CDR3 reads CASQGRTGAPYGYTF. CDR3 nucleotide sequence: TGTGCCAGCCAGGGTCGCACAGGGGCCCCTTATGGCTACACCTTC.